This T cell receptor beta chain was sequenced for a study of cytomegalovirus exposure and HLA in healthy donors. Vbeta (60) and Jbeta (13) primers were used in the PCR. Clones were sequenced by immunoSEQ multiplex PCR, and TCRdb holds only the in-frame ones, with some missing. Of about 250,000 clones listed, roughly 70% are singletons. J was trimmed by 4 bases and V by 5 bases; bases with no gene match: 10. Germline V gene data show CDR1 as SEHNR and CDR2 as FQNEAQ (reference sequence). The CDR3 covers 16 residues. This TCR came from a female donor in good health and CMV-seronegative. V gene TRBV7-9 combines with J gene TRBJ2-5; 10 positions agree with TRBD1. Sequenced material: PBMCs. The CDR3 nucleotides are TGTGCCAGCAGCCCCGGGACAGGGGTAGCCTCAGAGACCCAGTACTTC. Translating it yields CASSPGTGVASETQYF. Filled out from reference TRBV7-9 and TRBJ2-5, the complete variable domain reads DTGVSQNPRHKITKRGQNVTFRCDPISEHNRLYWYRQTLGQGPEFLTYFQNEAQLEKSRLLSDRFSAERPKGSFSTLEIQRTEQGDSAMYLCASSPGTGVASETQYFGPGTRLLVL.